A selection of T cell receptor beta chains follows, all from one sample in a study of shared clonotypes between healthy human individuals. Produced via immunoSEQ multiplex PCR; TCRdb's table is partial and in-frame only. There are more than 2 million clones in the sample; around 95% occur only once, and roughly 0.13% lies in the top ten. The sequenced material came from naive CD4+ T cells sorted from blood. These receptors were obtained from a man between 18 and 35 years old in good health. Both conserved end residues are part of each CDR3. Each record gives: V gene, D gene, clone size, CDR3 length, J gene, CDR3 protein, CDR3 DNA. The D gene is left open where the match is weak. Clone size is stated in some rows and not others, as once, few, many or a class when expanded.

V gene: TRBV6-5; D gene: TRBD1; clone size: .; CDR3 length: 13; J gene: TRBJ1-4; CDR3 protein: CASKTGGNEKLFF; CDR3 DNA: TGTGCCAGCAAGACAGGGGGCAATGAAAAACTGTTTTTT
V gene: TRBV6-1; D gene: .; clone size: .; CDR3 length: 13; J gene: TRBJ1-1; CDR3 protein: CASSPTGNTEAFF; CDR3 DNA: TGTGCCAGCAGCCCCACAGGGAACACTGAAGCTTTCTTT
V gene: TRBV7-2; D gene: .; clone size: .; CDR3 length: 13; J gene: TRBJ2-7; CDR3 protein: CASSLGRSYEQYF; CDR3 DNA: TGTGCCAGCAGCTTAGGGCGGTCCTACGAGCAGTACTTC
V gene: TRBV18; D gene: .; clone size: .; CDR3 length: 16; J gene: TRBJ2-1; CDR3 protein: CASSPPQGNSYNEQFF; CDR3 DNA: TGTGCCAGCTCACCACCCCAGGGTAACTCCTACAATGAGCAGTTCTTC
V gene: TRBV10-3; D gene: TRBD1; clone size: .; CDR3 length: 16; J gene: TRBJ1-1; CDR3 protein: CAISASRTGKNTEAFF; CDR3 DNA: TGTGCCATCAGTGCCTCGAGGACAGGGAAGAACACTGAAGCTTTCTTT
V gene: TRBV10-3; D gene: .; clone size: .; CDR3 length: 14; J gene: TRBJ1-1; CDR3 protein: CAISEGREATEAFF; CDR3 DNA: TGTGCCATCAGTGAGGGCAGGGAGGCCACTGAAGCTTTCTTT
V gene: TRBV5-1; D gene: .; clone size: .; CDR3 length: 15; J gene: TRBJ2-7; CDR3 protein: CASSRDTANTYEQYF; CDR3 DNA: TGCGCCAGCAGCAGAGACACCGCCAACACCTACGAGCAGTACTTC
V gene: TRBV30; D gene: TRBD1; clone size: .; CDR3 length: 11; J gene: TRBJ2-7; CDR3 protein: CAWGTAYEQYF; CDR3 DNA: TGTGCCTGGGGGACAGCCTACGAGCAGTACTTC
V gene: TRBV5-1; D gene: .; clone size: once; CDR3 length: 14; J gene: TRBJ1-2; CDR3 protein: CASSLLTSNYGYTF; CDR3 DNA: TGCGCCAGCAGCCTCTTGACATCTAACTATGGCTACACCTTC
V gene: TRBV6-6; D gene: .; clone size: .; CDR3 length: 12; J gene: TRBJ1-1; CDR3 protein: CASSWGDTEAFF; CDR3 DNA: TGTGCCAGCAGTTGGGGCGACACTGAAGCTTTCTTT
V gene: TRBV7-2; D gene: TRBD1; clone size: .; CDR3 length: 15; J gene: TRBJ2-3; CDR3 protein: CASRTDRVGTDTQYF; CDR3 DNA: TGTGCCAGCAGAACGGACAGGGTCGGCACAGATACGCAGTATTTT
V gene: TRBV5-6; D gene: .; clone size: once; CDR3 length: 15; J gene: TRBJ2-6; CDR3 protein: CASSLAVSGANVLTF; CDR3 DNA: TGTGCCAGCAGCTTGGCTGTCTCTGGGGCCAACGTCCTGACTTTC
V gene: TRBV10-1; D gene: TRBD1; clone size: .; CDR3 length: 16; J gene: TRBJ1-1; CDR3 protein: CASSESSTGRNTEAFF; CDR3 DNA: TGCGCCAGCAGTGAGTCTTCGACAGGGAGGAACACTGAAGCTTTCTTT